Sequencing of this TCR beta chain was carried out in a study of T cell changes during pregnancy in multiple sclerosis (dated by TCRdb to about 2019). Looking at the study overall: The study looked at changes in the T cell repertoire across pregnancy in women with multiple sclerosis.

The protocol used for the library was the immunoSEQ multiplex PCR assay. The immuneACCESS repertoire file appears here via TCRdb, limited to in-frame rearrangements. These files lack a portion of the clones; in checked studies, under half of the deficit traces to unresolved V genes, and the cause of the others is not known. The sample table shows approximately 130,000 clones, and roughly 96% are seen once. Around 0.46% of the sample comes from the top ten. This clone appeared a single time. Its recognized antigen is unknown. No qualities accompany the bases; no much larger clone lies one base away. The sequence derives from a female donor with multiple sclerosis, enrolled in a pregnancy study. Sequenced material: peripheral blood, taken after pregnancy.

The DNA reads TGTGCCAGCAGTTGGCGGGTCGACCACGGAAACACCATATATTTT. It translates to CASSWRVDHGNTIYF. Rearrangement joined TRBV28 to TRBJ1-3; the D gene lacks a confident call. The germline V gene supplies CDR1 MDHEN and CDR2 SYDVKM. Relative to germline, V is 4 bases shorter and J is 4 bases shorter, with 14 bases between their ends. The CDR3 holds 15 amino acids from the cysteine to the phenylalanine. This entry keeps only the CDR3 DNA: 45 bases, framed from base 1.